The 25 T cell receptor beta chains below all came from one sample that was sequenced in a study of human T cells and chemical hapten exposure. Time point indicated: healthy volunteer bleed at 6 weeks. Extraction yielded total RNA from whole blood (unfractionated). TCRdb reprocessed the RACE reads via MiXCR and lists one record per CDR3 protein. The sample carries about 77,000 distinct CDR3 sequences, around 9.3% recorded once. The sample taken for sequencing was whole blood. The receptors here all came from a female donor in good health. Some clones in this sample may be carry-over from other donors' samples.

In this sample, this clonotype turned up many times. The gene calls are TRBV20-1 and TRBJ2-7; D possibly uses TRBD1 or TRBD2 (6 bases each). Trimming left V 3 bases short and J 6 bases short, with 12 bases between. Germline-derived CDR1 and CDR2 are DFQATT and SNEGSKA (reference sequence). This CDR3 is 12 amino acids long. Here the CDR3 DNA reads TGCAGTGCTAGCGGGGGCCCCCTCGAGCAGTACTTC. This encodes CSASGGPLEQYF.

This sequence joins TRBV20-1 and TRBJ1-6; D not certain. The V end lost 4 bases, the J end lost 4 bases, and 14 bases lay between the germline ends. From germline, CDR1 is DFQATT and CDR2 SNEGSKA (reference sequence). This CDR3 has 15 residues. The CDR3 spells CSAKGSGPYNSPLHF. For the CDR3, the DNA is TGCAGTGCTAAAGGGTCAGGACCATATAATTCACCCCTCCACTTT.

V is TRBV6-5 and J is TRBJ2-1; 11 bases align to TRBD2. J lost 3 bases, V lost 5 bases, and 6 bases had no gene match. The CDR3 is made up of 16 amino acids. The germline V gene encodes CDR1 MNHEY and CDR2 SVGAGI. The DNA of the CDR3 is TGTGCCAGCAGTAAAATAGCGGGGGGGAGCTACAATGAGCAGTTCTTC. This sequence encodes CASSKIAGGSYNEQFF.

This clonotype ranks as medium-sized. The chain recombines TRBV29-1 with TRBJ2-6; no definite D call. Germline V gene data show CDR1 as SQVTM and CDR2 as ANQGSEA. The CDR3 is made up of 14 amino acids. Trimming left V 4 bases short and J 1 base short, with 8 bases between. CDR3 nucleotides: TGCAGCGTTGTAGATGGTTCTGGGGCCAACGTCCTGACTTTC. Its protein product is CSVVDGSGANVLTF. Full variable domain (rest looked up from reference TRBV29-1 and TRBJ2-6): SAVISQKPSRDICQRGTSLTIQCQVDSQVTMMFWYRQQPGQSLTLIATANQGSEATYESGFVIDKFPISRPNLTFSTLTVSNMSPEDSSIYLCSVVDGSGANVLTFGAGSRLTVL.

The table lists this clonotype with many counts. The chain carries TRBV19 and TRBJ1-2, with unresolved D. CDR3 size: 16 residues. In germline, CDR1 is LNHDA, CDR2 SQIVND (reference sequence). Trimming pared 10 bases from V and 0 bases from J, leaving 21 bases between. The CDR3 region has the DNA TGTGCCACCTCAGAAACGAACTACAAGTCTAACTATGGCTACACCTTC. It is translated as CATSETNYKSNYGYTF.

Ten or more counts support this clonotype. The V gene is TRBV3-1, the J gene TRBJ2-7, with TRBD2 as a possible D gene (6 bases). Per germline, CDR1 LGHDT and CDR2 YNNKEL (reference sequence). This CDR3 contains 14 residues. V shed 5 bases and J shed 2 bases, with 13 bases lying between them. This chain's CDR3 is CASSYRLGPYEQYF. Here the CDR3 DNA reads TGTGCCAGCAGCTATAGACTAGGCCCCTACGAGCAGTACTTC.

This chain joins TRBV12-3 or TRBV12-4 and TRBJ2-1, with a possible D match to TRBD1 (5 bases). V gave up 4 bases and J gave up 0 bases, with 7 bases separating them. CDR3 length equals 14 residues. In nucleotides, the CDR3 is TGTGCCAGCAGTTCCGACAGCTCCTACAATGAGCAGTTCTTC. It specifies CASSSDSSYNEQFF.

This clonotype was recorded a few times. The chain links TRBV3-1 to TRBJ1-1; D possibly corresponds to TRBD1 (6 bases). Per germline, CDR1 LGHDT and CDR2 YNNKEL (reference sequence). This CDR3 is built from 12 residues. V was cut by 5 bases and J by 7 bases, with 11 bases left in between. The CDR3 region is CASSTRTVEAFF. DNA for the CDR3: TGTGCCAGCAGCACTCGGACAGTTGAAGCTTTCTTT.

This clonotype was found a few times. The chain uses TRBV12-3 or TRBV12-4 and TRBJ2-1; TRBD1 aligns across 7 bases. The CDR3 covers 15 residues. With V trimmed by 5 bases and J by 5 bases, 9 bases remained unmatched. The DNA of the CDR3 is TGTGCCAGCAGTCCGCCGGGACAGACAAACAATGAGCAGTTCTTC. The encoded protein is CASSPPGQTNNEQFF.

This clonotype rates as medium-sized (0.01 to 0.1%). The rearrangement uses TRBV2 and TRBJ1-2; no reliable D call. The CDR3 contains 14 residues. Germline values: CDR1 SNHLY, CDR2 FYNNEI. V was shortened by 3 bases and J by 4 bases, with 12 bases between the two germline ends. In nucleotides, the CDR3 is TGTGCCAGCAGTGAGGCCAGGTCCTCCTATGGCTACACCTTC. Translation: CASSEARSSYGYTF.

In regard to this clonotype: A much larger clone lies a single base off, so this may be a read error. The gene calls are TRBV7-2 and TRBJ2-3, with 9 bases matching TRBD1. V trimming: 3 bases; J trimming: 4 bases; junction bases outside the gene matches: 2. Germline CDR1 SGHTA, CDR2 FQGNSA. The CDR3 loop spans 14 amino acids. The CDR3 sequence: CASSFDRGADTQYF. The CDR3 nucleotides are TGTGCCAGCAGCTTTGACAGGGGGGCAGATACGCAGTATTTT.

The sample holds many counts of this clonotype. V usage is TRBV27 and J usage is TRBJ2-3; D is unresolved. CDR1 and CDR2 from the germline V gene are MNHEY and SMNVEV (reference sequence). V was pared by 3 bases and J by 4 bases, with 11 bases between. The CDR3 is made up of 14 amino acids. The CDR3 sequence is CASSLGLKADTQYF. The CDR3, as DNA: TGTGCCAGCAGTTTGGGTCTAAAGGCAGATACGCAGTATTTT.

This chain connects TRBV6-2 or TRBV6-3 to TRBJ1-1; weak D call: TRBD1 (6 bases). The CDR3 length is 14 residues. With 7 bases removed from V and 5 bases from J, the gap between germline ends came to 17 bases. The V gene's germline CDR1 is MNHEY and CDR2 SVGEGT. The CDR3 bases are TGTGCCAGCAAACAGGGTACCGGGGTTACTGAAGCTTTCTTT. Translating gives CASKQGTGVTEAFF.

The chain couples TRBV6-2 or TRBV6-3 to TRBJ2-7; TRBD2 is a possible D gene (5 bases). Deletions cut 4 bases from V and 11 bases from J, with 12 bases between. The germline CDR1 and CDR2 sequences are MNHEY and SVGEGT. This CDR3 spans 11 amino acids. In DNA, the CDR3 is TGTGCCAGCAGTTCCCTGACGGGGAAGTACTTC. Encoded protein: CASSSLTGKYF.

This clonotype has more than one count but fewer than ten. This sequence joins TRBV5-4 and TRBJ2-3; 10 bases are shared with TRBD2. Per the germline V gene, CDR1 is SGHNT and CDR2 is YYREEE (reference sequence). The CDR3 covers 18 residues. V was clipped by 0 bases and J by 6 bases; unmatched bases: 13. CDR3 region: CASSLAVSSGGARDTQYF. The CDR3 DNA sequence: TGTGCCAGCAGCTTGGCCGTCTCGAGCGGGGGGGCCAGGGATACGCAGTATTTT.

This clonotype was seen a handful of times. This rearrangement joins TRBV7-2 to TRBJ2-6; D possibly corresponds to TRBD1 (5 bases). Trimming removed 5 bases at V and 1 base at J, with 15 bases between. CDR3 size: 17 residues. Per the germline V gene, CDR1 is SGHTA and CDR2 is FQGNSA. CDR3 protein: CASSPRVGLSGANVLTF. As DNA, the CDR3 is TGTGCCAGCAGCCCCAGGGTAGGGTTATCTGGGGCCAACGTCCTGACTTTC.

This clonotype was observed at least ten times. The chain is built from TRBV7-9 and TRBJ1-1; D remains ambiguous. The CDR3 runs to 14 residues. Germline values: CDR1 SEHNR, CDR2 FQNEAQ (reference sequence). Trimming shortened V by 6 bases and J by 1 base, and 12 bases separated the two germline ends. Here the CDR3 reads CASSLVGRNTEAFF. DNA for the CDR3: TGTGCCAGCAGTCTAGTAGGACGGAACACTGAAGCTTTCTTT.

The chain is built from TRBV12-3 or TRBV12-4 and TRBJ1-5, with TRBD1 as a possible D gene (5 bases). The CDR3 has 15 amino acids. V was cut by 2 bases and J by 2 bases, with 10 bases left in between. The CDR3 DNA reads TGTGCCAGCAGTTTATATGGGGGGGGCAATCAGCCCCAGCATTTT. Encoded protein: CASSLYGGGNQPQHF.

This clonotype showed up many times. The rearrangement uses TRBV3-1 and TRBJ2-7; 8 bases agree with TRBD1. Germline CDR1 LGHDT, CDR2 YNNKEL (reference sequence). This CDR3 is built from 17 residues. V was clipped by 1 base and J by 7 bases; unmatched bases: 15. CDR3 residues: CASSQVISDRGVREQYF. The CDR3 region has the DNA TGTGCCAGCAGCCAAGTTATTTCCGACAGGGGCGTGAGGGAGCAGTACTTC.

J is TRBJ1-2 and V is TRBV5-1; D unresolved. The germline V gene encodes CDR1 SGHRS and CDR2 YFSETQ. Deletions cut 3 bases from V and 8 bases from J, with 20 bases between. The CDR3 loop spans 15 amino acids. The CDR3 sequence is CASSSEEGSFSGYTF. The CDR3 DNA follows: TGCGCCAGCAGCTCCGAAGAGGGCAGCTTCTCCGGCTACACCTTC.

This clonotype was observed at least ten times. The chain carries TRBV29-1 and TRBJ2-3; D gene unclear. Germline assignment: CDR1 SQVTM and CDR2 ANQGSEA. This CDR3 comprises 12 residues. Trimming cost V 6 bases and J 2 bases, with 9 bases left between them. The CDR3 protein is CSVEANTDTQYF. The CDR3 DNA reads as TGCAGCGTCGAGGCCAACACAGATACGCAGTATTTT.

Only a few counts were recorded for this clonotype. The rearrangement joins TRBV12-3 or TRBV12-4 to TRBJ2-3, with unresolved D. This CDR3 has 13 amino acids. V was pared by 6 bases and J by 1 base, with 8 bases between. The CDR3 reads CASRYMGTDTQYF. CDR3 sequence (DNA): TGTGCCAGCAGGTATATGGGCACAGATACGCAGTATTTT.

Ten or more counts support this clonotype. The J gene is TRBJ2-3, the V gene TRBV2, with a possible D match to TRBD2 (5 bases). The CDR3 sequence is 11 residues long. V lost 6 bases to trimming and J lost 6 bases, with 7 bases between them. CDR1 and CDR2 (germline): SNHLY, FYNNEI. CDR3 amino acids: CASRIADTQYF. DNA for the CDR3: TGTGCCAGCAGAATAGCGGATACGCAGTATTTT.

The chain uses TRBV20-1 and TRBJ2-7; either TRBD1 or TRBD2 may fit D (6 bases each). This CDR3 spans 15 amino acids. The germline V gene has CDR1 DFQATT and CDR2 SNEGSKA (reference sequence). Trimming took off 1 base at V and 6 bases at J, with 19 bases between the two ends. The CDR3 spells CSARAGAAPEREQYF. The CDR3 coding sequence is TGCAGTGCTAGAGCGGGGGCAGCCCCAGAGCGCGAGCAGTACTTC.

The genes are TRBV11-2 and TRBJ1-1, with D unresolved. CDR3 length equals 18 residues. Germline CDR1 is SGHAT and CDR2 is FQNNGV. The V end lost 0 bases, the J end lost 4 bases, and 21 bases lay between the germline ends. The CDR3 nucleotides are TGTGCCAGCAGCTTAGATAGTTACGACCCCAGGAAACCCACTGAAGCTTTCTTT. It translates to CASSLDSYDPRKPTEAFF.